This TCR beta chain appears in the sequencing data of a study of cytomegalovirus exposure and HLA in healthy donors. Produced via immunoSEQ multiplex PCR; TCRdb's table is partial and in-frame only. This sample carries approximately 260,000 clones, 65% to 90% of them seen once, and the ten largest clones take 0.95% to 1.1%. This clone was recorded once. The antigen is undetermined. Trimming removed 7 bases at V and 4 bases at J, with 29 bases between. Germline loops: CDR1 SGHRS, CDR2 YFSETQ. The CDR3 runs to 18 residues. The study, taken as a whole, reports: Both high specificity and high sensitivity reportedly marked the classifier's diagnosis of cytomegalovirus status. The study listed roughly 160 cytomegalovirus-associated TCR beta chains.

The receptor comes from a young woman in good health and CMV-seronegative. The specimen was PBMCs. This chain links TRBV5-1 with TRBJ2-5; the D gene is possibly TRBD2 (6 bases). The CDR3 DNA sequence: TGCGCCAGCTTCTATCTCGGTGACCCGAGCGGGTTCCCAGAGACCCAGTACTTC. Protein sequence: CASFYLGDPSGFPETQYF.